This TCR beta chain was observed in a study of shared clonotypes between healthy human individuals. As for the study in general: Plates per donor: three CD4 naive, three CD4 memory, two CD8 naive, one CD8 memory.

Samples underwent the assay at deep level. TCRdb's copy holds only in-frame clones and misses some; the assay was immunoSEQ multiplex PCR. Of about 1 million clones listed, about three quarters are singletons. Germline loops: CDR1 SGHTA, CDR2 FQGNSA. This CDR3 is 12 amino acids long. V shed 1 base and J shed 2 bases, with 3 bases lying between them. Remarks on this clone: The same CDR3 can be traced to other DNA sequences in this sample.

Every contributor of samples was a Caucasian grown-up residing in Nashville, Tennessee. Subsets obtained from CD4+ cells comprised CD45RA+ naive and CD45RA-negative memory cells. The TCR was taken from a man between 18 and 29 years old in good health. The genes are TRBV7-2 and TRBJ2-7, with no clear D. Material: memory CD4+ T cells sorted from blood. Documented subset: CD45RA-negative fraction. The CDR3 here is CASSLVTYEQYF. CDR3 coding DNA: TGTGCCAGCAGCTTAGTAACCTACGAGCAGTACTTC.